In its sample, the clone carrying this T cell receptor beta chain was seen a few times. The CDR3 runs to 14 residues. V lost 4 bases and J lost 0, with 10 bases in between. Germline-derived CDR1 and CDR2 are SQVTM and ANQGSEA. TCRdb processed the 5' RACE reads anew with MiXCR; each CDR3 protein has one entry. The data show some 300,000 distinct CDR3 sequences, roughly 19% seen once. This entry is derived from a study of T-cell memory formation after mild COVID-19. The material sequenced was PBMCs or a T cell subset sorted from them (not recorded which). The rearrangement joins TRBV29-1 to TRBJ2-4; no definite D call. This TCR derives from a man between 18 and 35 years old who had mild COVID-19 (a few samples of this study predate the infection). Cell type and time point are not known. CDR3 in amino acids: CSVVGRLAKNIQYF. The CDR3 DNA is TGCAGCGTTGTCGGAAGGCTAGCCAAAAACATTCAGTACTTC.